The text below deals with one T cell receptor (beta chain). Its specificity is unknown. This sample was taken from a study of CD8+ T cells in alopecia areata. Study-wide results and caveats: Higher clonality was seen in lesional scalp than in normal scalp, especially in alopecia totalis/universalis. The study also sequences resident alphabeta T cells of normal skin in scalp samples. Expanded CD8+ clones among the top 100, as well as scalp clonality, were significantly decreased by tofacitinib.

As for treatment: oral pan-JAK inhibitor, 5-10 mg twice daily. Reverse transcription of extracted RNA yielded cDNA, which provided the sequencing template. Produced via immunoSEQ multiplex PCR; TCRdb's table is partial and in-frame only. Altogether about 64,000 clones are present, roughly 50% being singletons, with the ten largest covering approximately 20%. The CDR3 has 19 residues. In germline, CDR1 is LGHNA, CDR2 YNFKEQ. The V and J ends lost 3 bases and 2 bases, in that order; junction bases with no gene match: 10. Sequences were derived from CD8+ T cells sorted from blood, sampled at approximately week 37, from a patient treated with tofacitinib. The clonotype was recovered from a human donor with alopecia areata. The chain joins TRBV4-2 to TRBJ2-6; 10 bases map to TRBD1. The DNA of the CDR3 is TGTGCCAGCAGCCAGGGGACAGGGGAGGTTATAGCTGGGGCCAACGTCCTGACTTTC. Its translation is CASSQGTGEVIAGANVLTF.